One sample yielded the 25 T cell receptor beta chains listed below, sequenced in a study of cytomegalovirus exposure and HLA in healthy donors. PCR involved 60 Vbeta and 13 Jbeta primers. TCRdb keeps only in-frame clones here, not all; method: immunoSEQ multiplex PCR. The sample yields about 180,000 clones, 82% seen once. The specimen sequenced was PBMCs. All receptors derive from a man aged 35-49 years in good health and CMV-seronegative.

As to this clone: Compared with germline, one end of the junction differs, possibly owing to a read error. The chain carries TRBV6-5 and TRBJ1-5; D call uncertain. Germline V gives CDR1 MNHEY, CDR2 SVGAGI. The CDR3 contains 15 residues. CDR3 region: CASSDSRLSNQPQHF. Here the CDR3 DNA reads TGTGCCAGCAGTGACTCCAGGCTTAGCAATCAGCCCCAGCATTTT.

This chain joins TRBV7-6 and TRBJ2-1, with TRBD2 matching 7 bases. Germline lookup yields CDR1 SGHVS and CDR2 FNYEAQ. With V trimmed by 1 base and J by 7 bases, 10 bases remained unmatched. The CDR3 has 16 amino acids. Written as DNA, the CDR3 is TGTGCCAGCAGCTTAGTAGGTGGGAGGGCCAGGAATGAGCAGTTCTTC. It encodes CASSLVGGRARNEQFF.

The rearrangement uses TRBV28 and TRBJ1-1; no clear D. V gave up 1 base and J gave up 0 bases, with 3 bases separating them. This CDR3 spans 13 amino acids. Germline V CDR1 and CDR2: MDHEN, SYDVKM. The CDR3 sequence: CASSLSVNTEAFF. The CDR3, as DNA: TGTGCCAGCAGTTTATCCGTGAACACTGAAGCTTTCTTT.

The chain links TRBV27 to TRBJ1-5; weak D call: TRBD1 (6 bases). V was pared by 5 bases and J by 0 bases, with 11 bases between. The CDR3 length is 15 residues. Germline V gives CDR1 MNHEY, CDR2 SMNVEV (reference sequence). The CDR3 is CASSPGQYSNQPQHF. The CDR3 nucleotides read TGTGCCAGCAGTCCCGGACAGTATAGCAATCAGCCCCAGCATTTT.

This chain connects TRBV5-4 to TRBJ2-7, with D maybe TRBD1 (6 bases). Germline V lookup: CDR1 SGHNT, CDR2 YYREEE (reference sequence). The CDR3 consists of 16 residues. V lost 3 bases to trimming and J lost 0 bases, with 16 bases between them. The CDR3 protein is CASSSQGQRSSYEQYF. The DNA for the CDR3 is TGTGCCAGCAGCTCACAAGGACAGAGGAGCTCCTACGAGCAGTACTTC.

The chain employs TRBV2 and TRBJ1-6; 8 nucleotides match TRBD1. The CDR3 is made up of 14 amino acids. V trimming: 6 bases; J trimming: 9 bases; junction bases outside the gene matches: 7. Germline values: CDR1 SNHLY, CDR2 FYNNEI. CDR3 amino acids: CASRPGQAVSPLHF. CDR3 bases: TGTGCCAGCAGACCGGGACAGGCCGTTTCACCCCTCCACTTT.

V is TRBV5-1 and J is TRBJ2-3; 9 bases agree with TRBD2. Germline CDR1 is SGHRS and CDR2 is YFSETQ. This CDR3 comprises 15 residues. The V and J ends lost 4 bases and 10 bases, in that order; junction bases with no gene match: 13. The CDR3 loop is CASSAGGRAAIAQYF. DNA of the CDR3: TGCGCCAGCAGCGCTGGCGGGAGGGCTGCCATTGCGCAGTATTTT. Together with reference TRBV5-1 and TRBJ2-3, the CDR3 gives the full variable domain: KAGVTQTPRYLIKTRGQQVTLSCSPISGHRSVSWYQQTPGQGLQFLFEYFSETQRNKGNFPGRFSGRQFSNSRSEMNVSTLELGDSALYLCASSAGGRAAIAQYFGPGTRLTVL.

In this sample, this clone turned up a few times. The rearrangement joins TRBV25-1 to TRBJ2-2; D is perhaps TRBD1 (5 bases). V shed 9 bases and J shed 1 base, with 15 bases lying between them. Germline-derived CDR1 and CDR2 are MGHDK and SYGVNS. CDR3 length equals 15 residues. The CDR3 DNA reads TGTGCCAGTTCCCAGGGATCTCTGAACACCGGGGAGCTGTTTTTT. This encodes CASSQGSLNTGELFF. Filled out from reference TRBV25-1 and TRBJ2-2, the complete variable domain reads EADIYQTPRYLVIGTGKKITLECSQTMGHDKMYWYQQDPGMELHLIHYSYGVNSTEKGDLSSESTVSRIRTEHFPLTLESARPSHTSQYLCASSQGSLNTGELFFGEGSRLTVL.

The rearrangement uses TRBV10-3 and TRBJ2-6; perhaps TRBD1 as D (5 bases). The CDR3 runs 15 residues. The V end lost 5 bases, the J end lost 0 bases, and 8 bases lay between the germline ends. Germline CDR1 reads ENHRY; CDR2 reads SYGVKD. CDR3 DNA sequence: TGTGCCATCAGTCCCGACAGCTCTGGGGCCAACGTCCTGACTTTC. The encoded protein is CAISPDSSGANVLTF.

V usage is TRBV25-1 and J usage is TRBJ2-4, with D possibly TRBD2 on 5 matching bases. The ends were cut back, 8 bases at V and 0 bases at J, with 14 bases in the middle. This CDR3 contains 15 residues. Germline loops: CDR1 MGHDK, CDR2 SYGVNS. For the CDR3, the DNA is TGTGCCAGCTCTGACGGGGAACTAGCCAAAAACATTCAGTACTTC. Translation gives CASSDGELAKNIQYF.

CDR3 nucleotide sequence: TGTGCCAGCAGTCCTCGGCCAGGGGCCGACACTGAAGCTTTCTTT. It translates to CASSPRPGADTEAFF. The chain joins TRBV6-6 to TRBJ1-1; possible D gene TRBD1, 6 bases. Trimming removed 5 bases at V and 3 bases at J, with 16 bases between. The length of the CDR3 is 15 residues. Germline-derived CDR1 and CDR2 are MNHNY and SVGAGI (reference sequence).

The CDR3 is CASSQGQGNSPLHF. DNA for the CDR3: TGTGCCAGCTCACAGGGACAGGGGAATTCACCCCTCCACTTT. The chain carries TRBV18 and TRBJ1-6; 10 nucleotides match TRBD1. V lost 4 bases and J lost 7; bases outside the gene matches: 1. This CDR3 is 14 amino acids long. CDR1 and CDR2 from the germline V gene are KGHSH and LQKENI.

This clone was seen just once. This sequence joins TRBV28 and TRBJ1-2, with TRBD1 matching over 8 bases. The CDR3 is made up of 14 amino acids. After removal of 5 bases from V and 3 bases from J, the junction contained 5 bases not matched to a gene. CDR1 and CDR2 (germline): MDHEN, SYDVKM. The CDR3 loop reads CASSDHRGDYGYTF. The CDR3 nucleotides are TGTGCCAGCAGTGACCACAGGGGGGACTATGGCTACACCTTC.

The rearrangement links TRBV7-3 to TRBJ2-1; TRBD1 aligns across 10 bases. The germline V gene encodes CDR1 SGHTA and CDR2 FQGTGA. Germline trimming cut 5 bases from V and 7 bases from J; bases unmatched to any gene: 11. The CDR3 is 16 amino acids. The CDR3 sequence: CASSHPGQGTTNEQFF. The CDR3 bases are TGTGCCAGCAGCCACCCGGGACAGGGGACAACGAATGAGCAGTTCTTC.

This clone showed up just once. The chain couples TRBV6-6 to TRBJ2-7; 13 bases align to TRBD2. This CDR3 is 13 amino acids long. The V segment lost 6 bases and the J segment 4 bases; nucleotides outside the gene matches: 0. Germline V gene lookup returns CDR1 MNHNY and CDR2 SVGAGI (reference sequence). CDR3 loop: CASRTSGGYEQYF. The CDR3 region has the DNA TGTGCCAGCAGGACTAGCGGGGGGTACGAGCAGTACTTC.

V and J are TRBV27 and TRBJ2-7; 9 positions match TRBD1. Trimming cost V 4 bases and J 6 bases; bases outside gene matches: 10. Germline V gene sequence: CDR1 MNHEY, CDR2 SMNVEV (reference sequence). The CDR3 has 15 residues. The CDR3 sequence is CASSSNPGTGSEQYF. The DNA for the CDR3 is TGTGCCAGCAGTTCGAATCCCGGGACAGGGTCCGAGCAGTACTTC.

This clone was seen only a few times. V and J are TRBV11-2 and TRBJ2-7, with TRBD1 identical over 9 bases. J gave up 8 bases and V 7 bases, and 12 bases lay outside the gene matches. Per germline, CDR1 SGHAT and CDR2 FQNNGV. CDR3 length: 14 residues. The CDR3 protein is CASTSGTGSSQQYF. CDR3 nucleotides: TGTGCCAGCACCTCCGGGACAGGGTCGTCTCAGCAGTACTTC.

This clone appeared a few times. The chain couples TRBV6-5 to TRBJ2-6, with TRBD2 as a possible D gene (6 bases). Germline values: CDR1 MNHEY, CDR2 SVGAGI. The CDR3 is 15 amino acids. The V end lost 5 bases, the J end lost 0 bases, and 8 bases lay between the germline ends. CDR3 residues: CASSPGGSGANVLTF. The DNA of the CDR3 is TGTGCCAGCAGTCCCGGGGGCTCTGGGGCCAACGTCCTGACTTTC.

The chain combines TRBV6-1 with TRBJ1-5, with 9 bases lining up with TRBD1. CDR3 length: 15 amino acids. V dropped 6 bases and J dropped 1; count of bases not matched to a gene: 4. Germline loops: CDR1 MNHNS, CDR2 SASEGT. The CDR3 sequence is CASSPDRGSNQPQHF. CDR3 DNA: TGTGCCAGCAGCCCGGACAGGGGAAGCAATCAGCCCCAGCATTTT.

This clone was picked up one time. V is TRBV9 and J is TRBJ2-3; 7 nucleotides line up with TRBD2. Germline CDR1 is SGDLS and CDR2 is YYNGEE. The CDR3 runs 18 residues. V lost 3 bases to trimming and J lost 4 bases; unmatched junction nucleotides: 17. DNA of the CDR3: TGTGCCAGCAGCGCCAGACTAGCCGCCTCGACGGGCGCAGATACGCAGTATTTT. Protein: CASSARLAASTGADTQYF.

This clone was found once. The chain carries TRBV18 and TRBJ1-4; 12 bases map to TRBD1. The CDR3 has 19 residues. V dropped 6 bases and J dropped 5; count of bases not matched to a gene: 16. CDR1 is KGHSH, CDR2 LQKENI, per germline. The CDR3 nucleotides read TGTGCCAGCTCGCCTTCGGGACAGGGGGCTCGAAGTAGGAATGAAAAACTGTTTTTT. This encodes CASSPSGQGARSRNEKLFF.

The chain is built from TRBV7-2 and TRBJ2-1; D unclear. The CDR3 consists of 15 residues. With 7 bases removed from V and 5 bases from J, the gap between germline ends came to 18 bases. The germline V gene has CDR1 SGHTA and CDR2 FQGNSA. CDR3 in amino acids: CASKRYLQKDNEQFF. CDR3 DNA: TGTGCCAGCAAACGGTACTTACAGAAAGACAATGAGCAGTTCTTC.

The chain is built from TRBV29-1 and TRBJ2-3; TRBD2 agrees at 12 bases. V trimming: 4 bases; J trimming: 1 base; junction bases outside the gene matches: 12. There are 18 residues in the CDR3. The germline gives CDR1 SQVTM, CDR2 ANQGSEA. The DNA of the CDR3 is TGCAGCGTTGTTTTCCCCCATGGACTAGCGGGACGCACAGATACGCAGTATTTT. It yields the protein CSVVFPHGLAGRTDTQYF.

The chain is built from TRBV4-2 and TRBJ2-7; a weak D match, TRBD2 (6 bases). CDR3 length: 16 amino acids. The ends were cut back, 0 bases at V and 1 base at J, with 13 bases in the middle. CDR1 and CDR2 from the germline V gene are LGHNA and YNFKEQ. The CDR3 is CASSQDSAGTSYEQYF. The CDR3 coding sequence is TGTGCCAGCAGCCAAGACAGTGCGGGAACTTCCTACGAGCAGTACTTC.

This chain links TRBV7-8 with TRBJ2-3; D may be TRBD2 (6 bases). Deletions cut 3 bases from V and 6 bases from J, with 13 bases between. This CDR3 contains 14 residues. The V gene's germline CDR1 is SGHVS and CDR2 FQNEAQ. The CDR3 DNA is TGTGCCAGCAGCTTTTTCAGCCGGGGGGATACGCAGTATTTT. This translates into CASSFFSRGDTQYF.